The TCR beta chain under discussion was sequenced for a study of a mutant IDH1 vaccine in newly diagnosed glioma. In the study overall: Eight vaccine doses were administered to patients at weeks 1, 3, 5, 7, 11, 15, 19 and 23.

Profiled with immunoSEQ multiplex PCR; TCRdb holds only in-frame clones, not every one. This table has 60,000 to 75,000 clones, 84% appearing once. Time point of the sample: week 11, during vaccination. In the vaccine, a single dose held 300 ug of the mutant IDH1 20-mer peptide, along with topical imiquimod. The donors' diagnosis was new WHO grade 3 or 4 astrocytoma that was IDH1-mutant and ATRX-lost. Trimming took off 0 bases at V and 0 bases at J, with 6 bases between the two ends. Germline assignment: CDR1 GTSNPN and CDR2 SVGIG (reference sequence). The CDR3 is 14 amino acids. In regard to this clone: Its antigen is undetermined.

This chain joins TRBV30 and TRBJ2-4; D call uncertain. The receptor was derived from a man aged 25-45 years with glioma. This specimen was PBMCs, taken from a glioma patient whose treatment included an IDH1 peptide vaccine. CDR3 residues: CAWSVPLAKNIQYF. In nucleotides, the CDR3 is TGTGCCTGGAGTGTACCTCTAGCCAAAAACATTCAGTACTTC.